The sequence of this T cell receptor (beta chain) was determined in a study of blood T cells in healthy people across ages. The study's findings and limits: Correlation between TCR beta diversity and naive T cell percentage was strong.

The donors, all healthy, were Caucasians living in Russia, aged roughly 6 to 95. Investigators took about 9.4 milliliters of peripheral blood from every donor. Germline V gives CDR1 KGHDR, CDR2 SFDVKD. This CDR3 spans 11 amino acids. Deletions cut 3 bases from V and 8 bases from J, with 4 bases between. Note on this clonotype: Its target is not known.

PCR was performed a second time for roughly 7 to 12 cycles using a sample-barcoded 5' primer and a J-beta primer mix. Sequencing yielded, for each sample, at least 2.5 million paired-end reads carrying CDR3. MiXCR, run by TCRdb on the 5' RACE reads, gives a single entry per CDR3 protein. The data contain about 800,000 distinct CDR3 sequences, over 45% of them singletons. The sequencing sample was made of blood. V is TRBV24-1 and J is TRBJ2-1; no firm D call. This receptor was taken from a man aged 30-40 years in good health. The DNA for the CDR3 is TGTGCCACCAGTGATCGGGATGAGCAGTTCTTC. Amino acids: CATSDRDEQFF.